This TCR beta chain was recovered during a study of T-cell reconstitution after alpha-beta-depleted transplantation in children. This clonotype was recorded at least ten times. Unmatched junction bases numbered 3, after V lost 9 bases and J lost 1 base. Germline lookup yields CDR1 MDHEN and CDR2 SYDVKM. The length of the CDR3 is 14 residues. During its preparation, the TCRbeta library received unique molecular identifiers. TCRdb itself ran the PCR reads through MiXCR, one entry per CDR3 protein. This table has approximately 1,000,000 distinct CDR3 sequences, roughly 29% appearing once. The gene calls are TRBV28 and TRBJ2-5, with 12 bases fitting TRBD2. The origin of this receptor is a boy in the first two years of life who had a stem cell transplant for SCID, so the T cells may come from the graft donor. The sequencing used PBMCs, mostly from graft donor cells, collected 360 days after TCRalphabeta/CD19-depleted stem cell transplant. The CDR3 loop is CASRTSGAQETQYF. In DNA form, the CDR3 reads TGTGCCAGTAGGACTAGCGGGGCCCAAGAGACCCAGTACTTC. The full variable domain, its missing parts supplied by reference TRBV28 and TRBJ2-5, is DVKVTQSSRYLVKRTGEKVFLECVQDMDHENMFWYRQDPGLGLRLIYFSYDVKMKEKGDIPEGYSVSREKKERFSLILESASTNQTSMYLCASRTSGAQETQYFGPGTRLLVL.